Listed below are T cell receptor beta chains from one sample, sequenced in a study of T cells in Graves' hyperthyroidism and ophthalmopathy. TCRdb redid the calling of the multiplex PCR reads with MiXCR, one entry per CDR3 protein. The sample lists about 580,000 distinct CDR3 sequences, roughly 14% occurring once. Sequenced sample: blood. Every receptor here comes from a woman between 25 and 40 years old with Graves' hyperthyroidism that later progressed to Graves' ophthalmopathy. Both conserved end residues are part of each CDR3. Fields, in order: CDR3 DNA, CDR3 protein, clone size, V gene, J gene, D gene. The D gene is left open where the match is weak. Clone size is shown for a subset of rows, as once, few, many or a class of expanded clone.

CDR3 DNA: TGTGCCAGCAGTATTGGACTAGCGGTTAACACCGGGGAGCTGTTTTTT; CDR3 protein: CASSIGLAVNTGELFF; clone size: .; V gene: TRBV12-3/TRBV12-4; J gene: TRBJ2-2; D gene: TRBD2
CDR3 DNA: TGTGCCAGCAGTTCCGGGAGGGCACCCTACAATGAGCAGTTCTTC; CDR3 protein: CASSSGRAPYNEQFF; clone size: .; V gene: TRBV28; J gene: TRBJ2-1; D gene: TRBD2
CDR3 DNA: TGTGCCAGCAGTTACTTTGGACAGAATTCCTACGAGCAGTACTTC; CDR3 protein: CASSYFGQNSYEQYF; clone size: .; V gene: TRBV6-6; J gene: TRBJ2-7; D gene: .
CDR3 DNA: TGTGCCAGCAGTTTAAGAGACACCACACCTACGCAGTATTTT; CDR3 protein: CASSLRDTTPTQYF; clone size: .; V gene: TRBV12-3/TRBV12-4; J gene: TRBJ2-3; D gene: .
CDR3 DNA: TGTGCCAGCAGCCCCCAGGTAAGCTCCTACAATGAGCAGTTCTTC; CDR3 protein: CASSPQVSSYNEQFF; clone size: few; V gene: TRBV7-3; J gene: TRBJ2-1; D gene: .
CDR3 DNA: TGTGCCAGCAGTTTATCAAGGGGACAGAACAATGAGCAGTTCTTC; CDR3 protein: CASSLSRGQNNEQFF; clone size: .; V gene: TRBV12-3/TRBV12-4; J gene: TRBJ2-1; D gene: TRBD1
CDR3 DNA: TGTGCCAGCACTCAGCGGGACCGCGGCACCGGGGAGCTGTTTTTT; CDR3 protein: CASTQRDRGTGELFF; clone size: many; V gene: TRBV11-3; J gene: TRBJ2-2; D gene: TRBD2
CDR3 DNA: TGTGCCAGTAGTGACCCGGGCCCGAACACTGAAGCTTTCTTT; CDR3 protein: CASSDPGPNTEAFF; clone size: many; V gene: TRBV19; J gene: TRBJ1-1; D gene: .
CDR3 DNA: TGTGCCAGCAGTTACGGGAGGGGGACCGGGAACTACGAGCAGTACTTC; CDR3 protein: CASSYGRGTGNYEQYF; clone size: many; V gene: TRBV6-2/TRBV6-3; J gene: TRBJ2-7; D gene: .
CDR3 DNA: TGTGCCAGCAGCGAAAGAAAAACAGGGGATCAAGAGACCCAGTACTTC; CDR3 protein: CASSERKTGDQETQYF; clone size: .; V gene: TRBV9; J gene: TRBJ2-5; D gene: TRBD1
CDR3 DNA: TGTGCCAGCAGCTTATTGGGACTAGCGGGATTAGGAGAGACCCAGTACTTC; CDR3 protein: CASSLLGLAGLGETQYF; clone size: many; V gene: TRBV7-2; J gene: TRBJ2-5; D gene: TRBD2
CDR3 DNA: TGCAGTGCTAGAGTTAACGGGGACAGGGGGAAAGGCTACACCTTC; CDR3 protein: CSARVNGDRGKGYTF; clone size: few; V gene: TRBV20-1; J gene: TRBJ1-2; D gene: TRBD1
CDR3 DNA: TGCAGTGCTAGTCAAGAGTTCGAGGGAGGGGGACTAGCCAAAAACATTCAGTACTTC; CDR3 protein: CSASQEFEGGGLAKNIQYF; clone size: many; V gene: TRBV20-1; J gene: TRBJ2-4; D gene: .
CDR3 DNA: TGCGCCAGCAGCCCAACCCAGGGAAGTGAGGAGACCCAGTACTTC; CDR3 protein: CASSPTQGSEETQYF; clone size: many; V gene: TRBV5-1; J gene: TRBJ2-5; D gene: .
CDR3 DNA: TGCGCCAGCAGCCTACCCTCTCTAGCGGGAGGGCCGTCCTACAATGAGCAGTTCTTC; CDR3 protein: CASSLPSLAGGPSYNEQFF; clone size: many; V gene: TRBV5-1; J gene: TRBJ2-1; D gene: TRBD2
CDR3 DNA: TGCAGTGCTAGGCCTAACGCCGACAATGAGCAGTTCTTC; CDR3 protein: CSARPNADNEQFF; clone size: many; V gene: TRBV20-1; J gene: TRBJ2-1; D gene: .
CDR3 DNA: TGTGCCAGCTCACCGTGGGACAGAGCCCAAATCTACGAGCAGTACTTC; CDR3 protein: CASSPWDRAQIYEQYF; clone size: .; V gene: TRBV18; J gene: TRBJ2-7; D gene: TRBD1
CDR3 DNA: TGTGCCAGCAGTTTAAGGGAGGGACAGCCCCAGCATTTT; CDR3 protein: CASSLREGQPQHF; clone size: many; V gene: TRBV12-3/TRBV12-4; J gene: TRBJ1-5; D gene: .
CDR3 DNA: TGTGCCAGCAGCATCTCCTTGACTAGCTGGTACAATGAGCAGTTCTTC; CDR3 protein: CASSISLTSWYNEQFF; clone size: .; V gene: TRBV7-2; J gene: TRBJ2-1; D gene: TRBD2
CDR3 DNA: TGCAGTGCTAGAGTTGGGTGGTCTAGCGGGTACAATGAGCAGTTCTTC; CDR3 protein: CSARVGWSSGYNEQFF; clone size: .; V gene: TRBV20-1; J gene: TRBJ2-1; D gene: TRBD2
CDR3 DNA: TGTGCCAGCAAGGGGATAGCGGGAGGGCCCGAGCAGTACTTC; CDR3 protein: CASKGIAGGPEQYF; clone size: .; V gene: TRBV2; J gene: TRBJ2-7; D gene: TRBD2
CDR3 DNA: TGTGCCTGGTCTATCCAGGGTCTCACTGAAGCTTTCTTT; CDR3 protein: CAWSIQGLTEAFF; clone size: many; V gene: TRBV30; J gene: TRBJ1-1; D gene: .
CDR3 DNA: TGTGCCAGCAGCCCGCGGACGCCCGAAGGGGGAAAACTGTTTTTT; CDR3 protein: CASSPRTPEGGKLFF; clone size: .; V gene: TRBV11-2; J gene: TRBJ1-4; D gene: .
CDR3 DNA: TGTGCCTGGCAGACAGGGGGCGGAAATCAGCCCCAGCATTTT; CDR3 protein: CAWQTGGGNQPQHF; clone size: .; V gene: TRBV30; J gene: TRBJ1-5; D gene: TRBD1
CDR3 DNA: TGCAGCGTTGAAAAAGGTTACCAAGAGACCCAGTACTTC; CDR3 protein: CSVEKGYQETQYF; clone size: many; V gene: TRBV29-1; J gene: TRBJ2-5; D gene: .
CDR3 DNA: TGCAGTGCTAGGGCCCCCGTAGTGGGGGGGGAGACCCAGTACTTC; CDR3 protein: CSARAPVVGGETQYF; clone size: many; V gene: TRBV20-1; J gene: TRBJ2-5; D gene: TRBD2
CDR3 DNA: TGCGCCAGCAGTGCGCCGGGACAGGGGGCGCCCGGGGAGCTGTTTTTT; CDR3 protein: CASSAPGQGAPGELFF; clone size: .; V gene: TRBV10-1; J gene: TRBJ2-2; D gene: TRBD1
CDR3 DNA: TGTGCCAGCAGCTCGAGTGTTCCGGGAGACGGGGGCGGCCTGTACTTC; CDR3 protein: CASSSSVPGDGGGLYF; clone size: .; V gene: TRBV7-9; J gene: TRBJ2-5; D gene: .